Following are 24 T cell receptor beta chains from one sample sequenced in a study of blood T cell repertoires in COVID-19. The method was immunoSEQ multiplex PCR; TCRdb's version includes in-frame clones alone and lacks a portion of them. Among more than 200,000 clones listed, 84% were seen once. Sequenced input: peripheral blood. The receptors here all came from a woman older than 75 with COVID-19, enrolled during active disease.

The chain carries TRBV3-1 (or the pseudogene TRBV3-2) and TRBJ2-2, with D tentatively TRBD1 (5 bases). From germline, CDR1 is LGHDT and CDR2 YNNKEL (reference sequence). The CDR3 covers 17 residues. Deletions cut 0 bases from V and 3 bases from J, with 14 bases between. The CDR3 here is CASSQDQGSLYTGELFF. In nucleotides, the CDR3 is TGTGCCAGCAGCCAAGATCAGGGCAGTCTGTACACCGGGGAGCTGTTTTTT.

In nucleotides, the CDR3 is TGCGCCAGCAGCCCCGGGACAGGGGGGAACGAGCAGTACGTC. This gives the protein CASSPGTGGNEQYV. J is TRBJ2-7 and V is TRBV5-1, with TRBD1 identical over 11 bases. V dropped 4 bases and J dropped 5; count of bases not matched to a gene: 5. CDR1 is SGHRS and CDR2 is YFSETQ in the germline V gene. This CDR3 contains 14 residues.

This clone has only one observation. The CDR3 reads CASSQMTLGNTIYF. CDR3 in DNA: TGTGCCAGCAGCCAGATGACACTCGGAAACACCATATATTTT. The chain carries TRBV14 and TRBJ1-3; D is ambiguous. This CDR3 comprises 14 residues. From germline, CDR1 is SGHDN and CDR2 FVKESK. V dropped 3 bases and J dropped 4 bases, with 10 bases sitting between them.

The chain uses TRBV5-1 and TRBJ2-5; D perhaps matches TRBD1 (6 bases). V lost 0 bases, J lost 5 bases, and 8 bases lay in between. This CDR3 is 13 amino acids long. The germline V gene encodes CDR1 SGHRS and CDR2 YFSETQ. The CDR3 loop is CASSLDDRETQYF. CDR3 DNA sequence: TGCGCCAGCAGCTTGGATGACAGGGAGACCCAGTACTTC.

The chain combines TRBV5-6 with TRBJ1-2; TRBD1 is a possible D gene (6 bases). Trimming removed 0 bases at V and 0 bases at J, with 12 bases between. The CDR3 covers 16 residues. Germline CDR1 and CDR2: SGHDT and YYEEEE. In DNA, the CDR3 is TGTGCCAGCAGCTTGGGCGGGCAGGGGCCTAACTATGGCTACACCTTC. It specifies CASSLGGQGPNYGYTF.

The rearrangement joins TRBV28 to TRBJ2-1; 10 positions agree with TRBD1. V lost 6 bases, J lost 4 bases, and 6 bases stayed unmatched. CDR3 length: 15 residues. Germline assignment: CDR1 MDHEN and CDR2 SYDVKM. The DNA for the CDR3 is TGTGCCAGCAGGCCCGGGACAGGGGTTTACAATGAGCAGTTCTTC. It yields the protein CASRPGTGVYNEQFF.

This chain joins TRBV9 and TRBJ1-3; 8 positions match TRBD1. Germline CDR1 SGDLS, CDR2 YYNGEE. This CDR3 is built from 16 residues. V was pared by 3 bases and J by 2 bases, with 7 bases of the junction left unmatched. Written as DNA, the CDR3 is TGTGCCAGCAGCGCCCAGATACAGGGGGCTGGAAACACCATATATTTT. It specifies CASSAQIQGAGNTIYF.

The gene calls are TRBV20-1 and TRBJ2-1; tentatively, D is TRBD2 (6 bases). Trimming left V 6 bases short and J 8 bases short, with 8 bases between. The germline gives CDR1 DFQATT, CDR2 SNEGSKA (reference sequence). CDR3 length equals 10 residues. The DNA of the CDR3 is TGCAGTGCCCGGAGGGATGAGCAGTTCTTC. Translating it yields CSARRDEQFF.

This chain links TRBV15 with TRBJ2-7; D ambiguous. The CDR3 is 11 residues long. V lost 5 bases and J lost 12, with 14 bases in between. Germline V lookup: CDR1 LNHNV, CDR2 YYDKDF (reference sequence). CDR3 residues: CATSVNGRLYV. The CDR3 DNA sequence: TGTGCCACCAGCGTCAATGGCAGGCTGTACGTC.

This clone was seen only once. This rearrangement joins TRBV7-9 to TRBJ2-2; unclear D gene. V gave up 5 bases and J gave up 2 bases, with 6 bases separating them. This CDR3 contains 13 residues. Looked up from germline, CDR1 is SEHNR and CDR2 is FQNEAQ (reference sequence). CDR3 DNA: TGTGCCAGCAGCGAGAGAAACACCGGGGAGCTGTTTTTT. It codes for CASSERNTGELFF.

As DNA, the CDR3 is TGTGCCAGCAGTCCCTCGGAGGGCCTATGGGAGCAGTACGTC. Translation gives CASSPSEGLWEQYV. The chain employs TRBV27 and TRBJ2-7; possible D gene TRBD2, 6 bases. The CDR3 sequence is 14 residues long. Looked up from germline, CDR1 is MNHEY and CDR2 is SMNVEV (reference sequence). V dropped 5 bases and J dropped 7 bases, with 18 bases sitting between them.

The chain uses TRBV4-1 and TRBJ1-2; 9 nucleotides agree with TRBD1. Per germline, CDR1 MGHRA and CDR2 YSYEKL. V lost 1 base and J lost 1; bases outside the gene matches: 1. The CDR3 spans 15 residues. CDR3 sequence: CASSQGTGVNYGYTF. The DNA of the CDR3 is TGCGCCAGCAGCCAAGGGACAGGGGTTAACTATGGCTACACCTTC.

In its sample, this clone was seen once. The chain combines TRBV19 with TRBJ2-2, with TRBD1 matching over 8 bases. Trimming at V came to 6 bases and at J to 2 bases, leaving 8 bases not matched to a gene. Per germline, CDR1 LNHDA and CDR2 SQIVND (reference sequence). The CDR3 covers 16 residues. CDR3 sequence reads: CASRNRQGKNTGELFF. CDR3 in DNA: TGTGCCAGTAGAAACCGACAGGGGAAAAACACCGGGGAGCTGTTTTTT.

This chain links TRBV19 with TRBJ2-2; D not certain. Trimming took 5 bases from V and 3 from J, leaving 4 bases between them. This CDR3 region has 12 residues. The germline gives CDR1 LNHDA, CDR2 SQIVND (reference sequence). In nucleotides, the CDR3 is TGTGCCAGTAGTCAATACACCGGGGAGCTGTTTTTT. Protein sequence: CASSQYTGELFF.

The genes are TRBV18 and TRBJ1-3; TRBD1 matches 10 bases. The CDR3 runs to 15 residues. J lost 5 bases, V lost 3 bases, and 4 bases had no gene match. CDR1 is KGHSH, CDR2 LQKENI, per germline. CDR3 amino acids: CASSPPDRGRNTIYF. The CDR3 nucleotides read TGTGCCAGCTCACCTCCGGACAGGGGGAGAAACACCATATATTTT.

The rearrangement joins TRBV5-6 to TRBJ2-5; 11 bases fit TRBD2. Germline V CDR1 and CDR2: SGHDT, YYEEEE. Trimming took 4 bases from V and 6 from J; bases not matched to a gene: 5. CDR3 length: 14 amino acids. CDR3 coding DNA: TGTGCCAGCAGCCCTAGCGGGGGGCGAAAGACCCAGTACTTC. Translation gives CASSPSGGRKTQYF.

The V gene is TRBV5-1, the J gene TRBJ2-1, with 7 bases aligning to TRBD2. The V segment lost 4 bases and the J segment 12 bases; nucleotides outside the gene matches: 19. The CDR3 contains 16 residues. Germline lookup yields CDR1 SGHRS and CDR2 YFSETQ. As DNA, the CDR3 is TGCGCCAGCAGCCTAGCCGCAGGGACCGAAACGGGAGGGCAGTTCTTC. Encoded protein: CASSLAAGTETGGQFF. The entire variable domain, with the rest obtained from reference TRBV5-1 and TRBJ2-1, is as follows: KAGVTQTPRYLIKTRGQQVTLSCSPISGHRSVSWYQQTPGQGLQFLFEYFSETQRNKGNFPGRFSGRQFSNSRSEMNVSTLELGDSALYLCASSLAAGTETGGQFFGPGTRLTVL.

J is TRBJ1-2 and V is TRBV10-3; tentatively, D is TRBD1 (5 bases). Trimming left V 0 bases short and J 4 bases short, with 6 bases between. This CDR3 is built from 13 residues. The germline V gene encodes CDR1 ENHRY and CDR2 SYGVKD. In nucleotides, the CDR3 is TGTGCCATCAGTGAGTCGACAGTCTATGGCTACACCTTC. Encoded protein: CAISESTVYGYTF.

The chain recombines TRBV9 with TRBJ2-5; D not certain. Deletions cut 0 bases from V and 5 bases from J, with 11 bases between. The CDR3 totals 14 residues. In germline, CDR1 is SGDLS, CDR2 YYNGEE. The CDR3 sequence is CASSVDILSETQYF. In nucleotides, the CDR3 is TGTGCCAGCAGCGTAGATATTCTGTCGGAGACCCAGTACTTC. The full variable domain, rest sourced from reference TRBV9 and TRBJ2-5, is DSGVTQTPKHLITATGQRVTLRCSPRSGDLSVYWYQQSLDQGLQFLIQYYNGEERAKGNILERFSAQQFPDLHSELNLSSLELGDSALYFCASSVDILSETQYFGPGTRLLVL.

The gene calls are TRBV27 and TRBJ2-3; the match to TRBD2 covers 9 bases. V shed 10 bases and J 6 bases; nucleotides not matched to a gene: 20. Per germline, CDR1 MNHEY and CDR2 SMNVEV (reference sequence). This CDR3 is 17 amino acids long. The CDR3 DNA is TGTGCCACGCAAGGGACCAGCGGGGGGAAAAATAGGGATACGCAGTATTTT. Amino acid sequence: CATQGTSGGKNRDTQYF.

This clone appeared a single time. The chain recombines TRBV10-3 with TRBJ1-2; maybe TRBD1 (6 bases). The CDR3 sequence is 14 residues long. CDR1 ENHRY and CDR2 SYGVKD come from the germline V gene. The V end lost 7 bases, the J end lost 4 bases, and 16 bases lay between the germline ends. The CDR3 nucleotides read TGTGCCATCACCGAGGGGGGGGAACCCTATGGCTACACCTTC. Encoded protein: CAITEGGEPYGYTF.

This rearrangement joins TRBV7-3 to TRBJ2-1; D might be TRBD2 (6 bases). V gave up 1 base and J gave up 3 bases, with 13 bases separating them. Per germline, CDR1 SGHTA and CDR2 FQGTGA. This CDR3 region has 16 residues. Here the CDR3 reads CASSLNPGLFYNEQFF. DNA for the CDR3: TGTGCCAGCAGCTTAAATCCGGGACTGTTCTACAATGAGCAGTTCTTC.

This chain connects TRBV3-1 (or the pseudogene TRBV3-2) to TRBJ1-1; perhaps TRBD1 as D (6 bases). The V and J ends lost 4 bases and 1 base respectively, with 13 bases between them. This CDR3 is built from 15 residues. The germline gives CDR1 LGHDT, CDR2 YNNKEL (reference sequence). CDR3 region: CASSLNGQQNTEAFF. Here the CDR3 DNA reads TGTGCCAGCAGCCTTAACGGACAGCAGAACACTGAAGCTTTCTTT.

J is TRBJ1-2 and V is TRBV6-5, with TRBD1 matching 8 bases. This CDR3 is built from 14 residues. The V gene's germline CDR1 is MNHEY and CDR2 SVGAGI. V was clipped by 2 bases and J by 8 bases; unmatched bases: 7. The CDR3 protein is CASSYLPTGGGYTF. In DNA, the CDR3 is TGTGCCAGCAGTTACCTTCCCACAGGGGGAGGCTACACCTTC.